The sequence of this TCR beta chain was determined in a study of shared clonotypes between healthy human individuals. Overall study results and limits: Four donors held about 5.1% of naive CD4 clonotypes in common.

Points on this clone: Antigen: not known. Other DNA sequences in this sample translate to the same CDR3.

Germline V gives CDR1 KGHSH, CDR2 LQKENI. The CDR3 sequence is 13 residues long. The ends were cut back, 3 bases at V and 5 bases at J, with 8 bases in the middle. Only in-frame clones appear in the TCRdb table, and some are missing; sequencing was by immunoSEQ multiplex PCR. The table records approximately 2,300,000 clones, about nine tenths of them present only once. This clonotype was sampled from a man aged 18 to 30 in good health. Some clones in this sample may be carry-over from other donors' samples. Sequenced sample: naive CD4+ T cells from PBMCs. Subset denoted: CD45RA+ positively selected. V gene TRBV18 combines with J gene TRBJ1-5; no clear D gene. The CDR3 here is CASSPLQDQPQHF. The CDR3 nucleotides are TGTGCCAGCTCACCGCTCCAAGATCAGCCCCAGCATTTT. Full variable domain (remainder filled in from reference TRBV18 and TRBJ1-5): NAGVMQNPRHLVRRRGQEARLRCSPMKGHSHVYWYRQLPEEGLKFMVYLQKENIIDESGMPKERFSAEFPKEGPSILRIQQVVRGDSAAYFCASSPLQDQPQHFGDGTRLSIL.